Following are 25 T cell receptor beta chains from one sample sequenced in a study of blood T cell repertoires in COVID-19. Clones were read by immunoSEQ multiplex PCR, and TCRdb kept only the in-frame ones, dropping some. Of around 450,000 clones in the sample, about 90% are singletons; the top ten hold 0.6%. The sample comprised PBMCs or T cells enriched from blood (not recorded which). The receptors stem from a man aged 18 to 35 who had recovered from COVID-19.

The chain carries TRBV5-6 and TRBJ2-3; 8 positions agree with TRBD2. Looked up from germline, CDR1 is SGHDT and CDR2 is YYEEEE. CDR3 length equals 14 residues. The V and J ends lost 4 bases and 4 bases, in that order; junction bases with no gene match: 5. DNA of the CDR3: TGTGCCAGCAGCATTAGCGGGGTCGCAGATACGCAGTATTTT. Translated: CASSISGVADTQYF. Using reference TRBV5-6 and TRBJ2-3 for the parts outside the CDR3, the full variable domain is DAGVTQSPTHLIKTRGQQVTLRCSPKSGHDTVSWYQQALGQGPQFIFQYYEEEERQRGNFPDRFSGHQFPNYSSELNVNALLLGDSALYLCASSISGVADTQYFGPGTRLTVL.

The chain employs TRBV10-3 and TRBJ2-7, with D possibly TRBD1 on 6 matching bases. Germline CDR1 is ENHRY and CDR2 is SYGVKD. The V and J ends lost 3 bases and 1 base respectively, with 7 bases between them. The CDR3 has 13 amino acids. The CDR3 loop is CAISDDRSYEQYF. As DNA, the CDR3 is TGTGCCATCAGTGACGACAGGTCCTACGAGCAGTACTTC.

This clone occurred once. Distinct nucleotide sequences in the sample also encode this CDR3. The chain recombines TRBV6-5 with TRBJ1-4, with TRBD1 as a possible D gene (5 bases). The CDR3 spans 15 residues. V was cut by 0 bases and J by 8 bases, with 13 bases left in between. Per germline, CDR1 MNHEY and CDR2 SVGAGI. The CDR3, as DNA: TGTGCCAGCAGTTACTCTCAGGGAGGAGGGGAAAAACTGTTTTTT. The encoded protein is CASSYSQGGGEKLFF.

This chain links TRBV5-1 with TRBJ2-2, with 8 bases fitting TRBD2. The V gene's germline CDR1 is SGHRS and CDR2 YFSETQ. Losses at the gene ends were 7 bases for V and 3 bases for J; bases not matched to a gene: 8. The CDR3 is 15 amino acids. The CDR3 here is CASGQRESYTGELFF. For the CDR3, the DNA is TGCGCCAGCGGCCAGCGGGAGTCTTACACCGGGGAGCTGTTTTTT.

This CDR3 reads CASSDWVRGTEAFF. The CDR3 bases are TGTGCCAGCAGTGATTGGGTACGGGGCACTGAAGCTTTCTTT. The chain employs TRBV25-1 and TRBJ1-1; D is unresolved. Looked up from germline, CDR1 is MGHDK and CDR2 is SYGVNS. The CDR3 loop spans 14 amino acids. V was pared by 3 bases and J by 4 bases, with 12 bases between.

This rearrangement joins TRBV28 to TRBJ2-7; 12 bases match TRBD2. The CDR3 is 15 amino acids. Germline lookup yields CDR1 MDHEN and CDR2 SYDVKM. With 5 bases clipped from V and 0 bases from J, the junction kept 2 bases outside the gene matches. CDR3 loop: CASSVTSGSSYEQYF. CDR3 DNA sequence: TGTGCCAGCAGTGTGACTAGCGGGAGCTCCTACGAGCAGTACTTC.

The chain is built from TRBV2 and TRBJ1-1; TRBD1 might be the D (5 bases). Germline assignment: CDR1 SNHLY and CDR2 FYNNEI. The CDR3 runs 13 residues. V lost 7 bases to trimming and J lost 1 base, with 10 bases between them. DNA of the CDR3: TGTGCCAGCAAAGGAGGGGCGAACACTGAAGCTTTCTTT. Translating gives CASKGGANTEAFF.

The chain employs TRBV11-2 and TRBJ2-5, with no clear D. Germline V CDR1 and CDR2: SGHAT, FQNNGV. V was shortened by 8 bases and J by 4 bases, with 5 bases between the two germline ends. CDR3 length: 10 amino acids. DNA of the CDR3: TGTGCCAGCGTCCGAGAGACCCAGTACTTC. Its protein product is CASVRETQYF.

This chain connects TRBV29-1 to TRBJ2-7; D is possibly TRBD1 (5 bases). V was pared by 1 base and J by 0 bases, with 13 bases between. The CDR3 is 15 residues long. CDR1 and CDR2 (germline): SQVTM, ANQGSEA. CDR3 region: CSVEGLDTGSYEQYF. The CDR3 region has the DNA TGCAGCGTTGAAGGATTAGACACAGGCTCCTACGAGCAGTACTTC.

The V and J genes are TRBV7-6 and TRBJ2-7; D gene ambiguous. The V and J ends lost 3 bases and 6 bases respectively, with 12 bases between them. This CDR3 region has 13 residues. The germline gives CDR1 SGHVS, CDR2 FNYEAQ. The DNA of the CDR3 is TGTGCCAGCAGCTTTGTGGGCCTGAGCGAGCAGTACTTC. Residues: CASSFVGLSEQYF.

As for this clone: The sample has other DNA sequences that encode this CDR3 too. The CDR3 loop is CASSPSGGSSYEQYF. The CDR3 bases are TGTGCCAGCAGTCCGAGCGGGGGAAGCTCCTACGAGCAGTACTTC. This chain links TRBV11-2 with TRBJ2-7, with TRBD2 matching 8 bases. Trimming removed 6 bases from V and 0 bases from J; junction bases left unmatched: 7. The germline V gene encodes CDR1 SGHAT and CDR2 FQNNGV. The CDR3 totals 15 residues.

The J gene is TRBJ1-4, the V gene TRBV3-1 (or the pseudogene TRBV3-2), with D maybe TRBD1 (5 bases). V shed 2 bases and J shed 10 bases, with 8 bases lying between them. The CDR3 totals 12 residues. In germline, CDR1 is LGHDT, CDR2 YNNKEL (reference sequence). CDR3 DNA: TGTGCCAGCAGCCAAAGGGGAGGAAAACTGTTTTTT. It specifies CASSQRGGKLFF.

V and J are TRBV18 and TRBJ1-1, with TRBD1 matching over 10 bases. The CDR3 is 15 amino acids. The germline gives CDR1 KGHSH, CDR2 LQKENI. The V segment lost 8 bases and the J segment 4 bases; nucleotides outside the gene matches: 10. This CDR3 is CASHPGTGAGTEAFF. CDR3 DNA sequence: TGTGCCAGCCATCCAGGGACAGGGGCCGGCACTGAAGCTTTCTTT.

V gene TRBV18 combines with J gene TRBJ2-2; 12 bases match TRBD1. Germline-derived CDR1 and CDR2 are KGHSH and LQKENI. V lost 3 bases to trimming and J lost 5 bases; unmatched junction nucleotides: 4. The CDR3 covers 16 residues. The chain's CDR3 is CASSPGQGAMTGELFF. CDR3 sequence (DNA): TGTGCCAGCTCACCGGGACAGGGGGCGATGACCGGGGAGCTGTTTTTT.

The chain links TRBV7-2 to TRBJ1-2; D might be TRBD1 (5 bases). V dropped 8 bases and J dropped 8 bases, with 15 bases sitting between them. In germline, CDR1 is SGHTA, CDR2 FQGNSA. This CDR3 spans 12 amino acids. The CDR3 reads CASRGDFIGYTF. The CDR3 DNA follows: TGTGCCAGCCGAGGGGACTTCATCGGCTACACCTTC.

On this clone: Other DNA sequences in this specimen translate into the identical CDR3. This sequence joins TRBV5-5 and TRBJ1-1; D might be TRBD1 (6 bases). The length of the CDR3 is 15 residues. CDR1 is SGHKS and CDR2 is YYEKEE in the germline V gene (reference sequence). V dropped 2 bases and J dropped 4 bases, with 15 bases sitting between them. In DNA, the CDR3 is TGTGCCAGCAGCTTTTCGGGGGGCGGTGGCACTGAAGCTTTCTTT. It yields the protein CASSFSGGGGTEAFF.

This clone is a singleton in its sample. The rearrangement links TRBV10-3 to TRBJ2-4, with a weak D call TRBD1 (6 bases). CDR1 is ENHRY, CDR2 SYGVKD, per germline. Trimming took off 6 bases at V and 6 bases at J, with 15 bases between the two ends. The CDR3 contains 14 residues. CDR3 in DNA: TGTGCCATCAGGGGAACAGGGTCGGGAAACATTCAGTACTTC. This sequence encodes CAIRGTGSGNIQYF.

The CDR3 region is CASSPVDGGPFSPLHF. The CDR3 bases are TGTGCCAGCAGTCCTGTGGATGGAGGACCGTTTTCACCCCTCCACTTT. The rearrangement uses TRBV27 and TRBJ1-6; D remains ambiguous. The CDR3 is 16 residues long. Germline V gives CDR1 MNHEY, CDR2 SMNVEV (reference sequence). V was trimmed by 5 bases and J by 9 bases, leaving 20 bases between them.

This clone was counted a single time. The V gene is TRBV2, the J gene TRBJ1-5; D unclear. CDR1 and CDR2 from the germline V gene are SNHLY and FYNNEI. The CDR3 has 14 residues. Trimming removed 6 bases at V and 7 bases at J, with 16 bases between. The CDR3 bases are TGTGCCAGCAGAACGGATAATCGGGGACAGCCCCAGCATTTT. It is translated as CASRTDNRGQPQHF. The variable domain in full, with the rest retrieved from reference TRBV2 and TRBJ1-5, is EPEVTQTPSHQVTQMGQEVILRCVPISNHLYFYWYRQILGQKVEFLVSFYNNEISEKSEIFDDQFSVERPDGSNFTLKIRSTKLEDSAMYFCASRTDNRGQPQHFGDGTRLSIL.

This sequence joins TRBV7-9 and TRBJ2-1; 9 nucleotides match TRBD2. In germline, CDR1 is SEHNR, CDR2 FQNEAQ (reference sequence). V was clipped by 9 bases and J by 5 bases; unmatched bases: 20. This CDR3 has 18 amino acids. CDR3 nucleotides: TGTGCCAGGGATCCCGTCATTAGCGGGAGTCAGGGCAACAATGAGCAGTTCTTC. This translates into CARDPVISGSQGNNEQFF.

V is TRBV6-5 and J is TRBJ2-7, with TRBD1 identical over 8 bases. CDR3 size: 15 residues. Germline lookup yields CDR1 MNHEY and CDR2 SVGAGI. Losses at the gene ends were 4 bases for V and 5 bases for J; bases not matched to a gene: 10. CDR3 bases: TGTGCCAGCAGTTCCCGGGACAGGCAGCGCGACGAGCAGTACTTC. Protein: CASSSRDRQRDEQYF.

The V and J genes are TRBV5-1 and TRBJ2-2, with D perhaps TRBD1 (6 bases). Trimming shortened V by 4 bases and J by 6 bases, and 10 bases separated the two germline ends. Per germline, CDR1 SGHRS and CDR2 YFSETQ. The CDR3 contains 13 residues. CDR3 region: CASSRWTAGELFF. For the CDR3, the DNA is TGCGCCAGCAGCCGTTGGACAGCCGGGGAGCTGTTTTTT.

V is TRBV28 and J is TRBJ2-7, with 11 bases that match TRBD2. CDR1 is MDHEN and CDR2 is SYDVKM in the germline V gene. The CDR3 runs to 16 residues. With 1 base clipped from V and 2 bases from J, the junction kept 4 bases outside the gene matches. The CDR3 DNA follows: TGTGCCAGCAGTTTATCAGGGACTAGCGGAACCTACGAGCAGTACTTC. Protein: CASSLSGTSGTYEQYF. The complete variable domain, with remaining parts taken from reference TRBV28 and TRBJ2-7, reads DVKVTQSSRYLVKRTGEKVFLECVQDMDHENMFWYRQDPGLGLRLIYFSYDVKMKEKGDIPEGYSVSREKKERFSLILESASTNQTSMYLCASSLSGTSGTYEQYFGPGTRLTVT.

This chain connects TRBV28 to TRBJ1-5, with D possibly being TRBD1 (5 bases). CDR1 is MDHEN, CDR2 SYDVKM, per germline. V lost 6 bases and J 0 bases, leaving 24 bases between the germline ends. The CDR3 length is 19 residues. In nucleotides, the CDR3 is TGTGCCAGCAGCCCCTTAGGGGAGGATTACTTCTATAGCAATCAGCCCCAGCATTTT. Translation gives CASSPLGEDYFYSNQPQHF.

V is TRBV27 and J is TRBJ2-7, with 9 bases fitting TRBD1. In germline, CDR1 is MNHEY, CDR2 SMNVEV (reference sequence). The CDR3 contains 16 residues. V shed 10 bases, J shed 6 bases, and the junction held 19 bases outside the gene matches. CDR3 loop: CATQRARDRVSLEQYF. In DNA, the CDR3 is TGTGCCACCCAAAGGGCACGGGACAGGGTATCCCTCGAGCAGTACTTC.